The next 22 T cell receptor beta chains were all read from a single sample in a study of T-cell memory formation after mild COVID-19 (dated by TCRdb to 2020 to 2023). Library creation used 5' RACE. Data came from an Illumina NovaSeq 6000. The raw public data were reprocessed by TCRdb itself: fastp quality trimming at Q25, MiXCR clonotype calling, in-frame beta chains only. Each record represents a unique CDR3 protein, reported with the most common genes and DNA among its rows. Present in this sample are some 440,000 distinct CDR3 sequences, around 27% of which were seen just once. The top ten hold about an eighth of the sample. The source material was PBMCs or a T cell subset sorted from them (not recorded which). These receptors all stem from an adult woman who had mild COVID-19 (a few samples of this study predate the infection). The sample titles of this study are shuffled in the database, so cell type and time point are left out; the donor was told from shared clones.

This clonotype was recorded at least ten times. The rearrangement links TRBV12-3 or TRBV12-4 to TRBJ2-3; unclear D gene. V was cut by 6 bases and J by 5 bases, with 18 bases left in between. The CDR3 contains 15 residues. The CDR3 DNA reads TGTGCCAGCAGAAGCAGGACCCTCTCGGGAGATACGCAGTATTTT. This encodes CASRSRTLSGDTQYF.

This clonotype was seen a single time. The chain couples TRBV29-1 to TRBJ2-7, with no clear D. V was clipped by 5 bases and J by 7 bases, with 18 bases between them. Germline CDR1 and CDR2: SQVTM and ANQGSEA. This CDR3 is built from 13 residues. The CDR3 protein is CSVLDPIGQEQYF. CDR3 nucleotide sequence: TGCAGCGTTTTAGACCCCATTGGGCAGGAGCAGTACTTC.

This chain connects TRBV6-5 to TRBJ2-1; perhaps TRBD1 as D (5 bases). V dropped 2 bases and J dropped 3 bases, with 14 bases sitting between them. The CDR3 consists of 16 residues. Germline V CDR1 and CDR2: MNHEY, SVGAGI. For the CDR3, the DNA is TGTGCCAGCAGTTACCGCGACAGAAGTTACTACAATGAGCAGTTCTTC. Its protein is CASSYRDRSYYNEQFF.

This clonotype was observed at least ten times. The rearrangement links TRBV5-6 to TRBJ2-5, with 7 positions matching TRBD1. The V and J ends lost 4 bases and 5 bases, in that order; junction bases with no gene match: 5. This CDR3 has 13 residues. CDR1 is SGHDT, CDR2 YYEEEE, per germline. The CDR3 DNA follows: TGTGCCAGCAGCGACAGGGCTGGGGAGACCCAGTACTTC. Amino acid sequence: CASSDRAGETQYF. Looking up the rest from reference TRBV5-6 and TRBJ2-5 gives the full variable domain: DAGVTQSPTHLIKTRGQQVTLRCSPKSGHDTVSWYQQALGQGPQFIFQYYEEEERQRGNFPDRFSGHQFPNYSSELNVNALLLGDSALYLCASSDRAGETQYFGPGTRLLVL.

The chain joins TRBV24-1 to TRBJ2-4; 10 positions match TRBD2. The germline V gene encodes CDR1 KGHDR and CDR2 SFDVKD. The CDR3 runs 13 residues. Trimming at V came to 3 bases and at J to 10 bases, leaving 2 bases not matched to a gene. CDR3 region: CATSDVLAGIQYF. The CDR3 DNA reads as TGTGCCACCAGTGATGTACTAGCGGGAATTCAGTACTTC.

This clonotype showed up many times. The chain recombines TRBV20-1 with TRBJ2-7; TRBD1 might be the D (6 bases). This CDR3 is built from 13 residues. Germline V gives CDR1 DFQATT, CDR2 SNEGSKA (reference sequence). V was pared by 6 bases and J by 0 bases, with 12 bases between. DNA of the CDR3: TGCAGTGCCAACCGGGACACCTCCTACGAGCAGTACTTC. This codes for CSANRDTSYEQYF.

This clonotype was observed a handful of times. The rearrangement uses TRBV3-1 and TRBJ2-1, with TRBD2 matching 7 bases. Looked up from germline, CDR1 is LGHDT and CDR2 is YNNKEL (reference sequence). J lost 6 bases, V lost 0 bases, and 11 bases had no gene match. This CDR3 spans 17 amino acids. CDR3 DNA: TGTGCCAGCAGCCAAGATCCGGGGGGAGGGCTTTTCAATGAGCAGTTCTTC. Translation gives CASSQDPGGGLFNEQFF.

The chain has TRBV20-1 and TRBJ2-3, with 8 bases lining up with TRBD2. This CDR3 region has 14 residues. The germline V gene encodes CDR1 DFQATT and CDR2 SNEGSKA (reference sequence). V was pared by 2 bases and J by 2 bases, with 3 bases of the junction left unmatched. CDR3 coding DNA: TGCAGTGCTAGACGGGAGGGTTACACAGATACGCAGTATTTT. It encodes CSARREGYTDTQYF.

The V gene is TRBV18, the J gene TRBJ2-7; D gene uncertain. V lost 0 bases, J lost 1 base, and 10 bases lay in between. This CDR3 is 15 amino acids long. Germline CDR1 is KGHSH and CDR2 is LQKENI. The chain's CDR3 is CASSPPGKASYEQYF. In DNA form, the CDR3 reads TGTGCCAGCTCACCACCTGGTAAAGCTTCCTACGAGCAGTACTTC.

This chain joins TRBV9 and TRBJ1-5; TRBD1 matches at 7 bases. Germline assignment: CDR1 SGDLS and CDR2 YYNGEE. This CDR3 has 14 residues. V shed 3 bases, J shed 7 bases, and the junction held 7 bases outside the gene matches. The CDR3 reads CASSETGSRQPQHF. DNA of the CDR3: TGTGCCAGCAGCGAGACAGGGAGTCGGCAGCCCCAGCATTTT.

This clonotype has a handful of counts. The chain employs TRBV6-5 and TRBJ1-1; D not resolved. Germline V gene sequence: CDR1 MNHEY, CDR2 SVGAGI. V was shortened by 5 bases and J by 0 bases, with 13 bases between the two germline ends. This CDR3 spans 15 amino acids. The CDR3 region has the DNA TGTGCCAGCAGTGTAGGGAGGCCCATGAACACTGAAGCTTTCTTT. Translation gives CASSVGRPMNTEAFF.

The J gene is TRBJ2-1, the V gene TRBV2; D ambiguous. Germline V lookup: CDR1 SNHLY, CDR2 FYNNEI. The V end was cut by 7 bases, the J end by 0 bases, with 13 bases between. The CDR3 totals 15 residues. CDR3 sequence: CASTATTSSYNEQFF. CDR3 DNA: TGTGCCAGCACTGCGACCACCAGCTCCTACAATGAGCAGTTCTTC.

The rearrangement joins TRBV3-1 to TRBJ2-1; 13 bases map to TRBD2. The CDR3 sequence is 20 residues long. Per the germline V gene, CDR1 is LGHDT and CDR2 is YNNKEL (reference sequence). V lost 4 bases and J lost 6; bases outside the gene matches: 18. The CDR3 sequence is CASSRRDTGLAGTLGNEQFF. The DNA for the CDR3 is TGTGCCAGCAGCCGGCGTGATACGGGACTAGCGGGAACCCTAGGCAATGAGCAGTTCTTC.

V gene TRBV30 combines with J gene TRBJ2-7, with a tentative D call TRBD2 (6 bases). Germline CDR1 GTSNPN, CDR2 SVGIG (reference sequence). Trimming left V 4 bases short and J 3 bases short, with 13 bases between. The CDR3 covers 13 residues. The CDR3 nucleotides are TGTGCCTGGACCCCCGGGACTTACTACGAGCAGTACTTC. It codes for CAWTPGTYYEQYF.

This rearrangement joins TRBV9 to TRBJ2-7; the D call may be TRBD1 or TRBD2 (5 bases each). With 0 bases removed from V and 4 bases from J, the gap between germline ends came to 8 bases. Germline V gives CDR1 SGDLS, CDR2 YYNGEE. There are 13 residues in the CDR3. CDR3 residues: CASSVGGVYEQYF. The CDR3 DNA reads TGTGCCAGCAGCGTAGGAGGGGTTTACGAGCAGTACTTC.

This clonotype was observed a handful of times. The rearrangement uses TRBV4-3 and TRBJ2-7, with 13 positions matching TRBD2. Trimming at V came to 3 bases and at J to 4 bases, leaving 15 bases not matched to a gene. There are 19 residues in the CDR3. Germline CDR1 reads LGHNA; CDR2 reads YSLEER. CDR3 sequence: CASSHRLAGGPRNGYEQYF. The CDR3 coding sequence is TGCGCCAGCAGCCATAGACTAGCGGGAGGTCCCCGGAATGGTTACGAGCAGTACTTC.

The genes are TRBV7-3 and TRBJ2-2; D possibly corresponds to TRBD1 (6 bases). Germline loops: CDR1 SGHTA, CDR2 FQGTGA. This CDR3 has 16 amino acids. The V gene lost 4 bases and the J gene lost 1 base, with 13 bases spanning the gap. CDR3 sequence: CASSSQDSLNTGELFF. The CDR3 coding sequence is TGTGCCAGCAGCTCGCAGGACAGCCTGAACACCGGGGAGCTGTTTTTT.

This clonotype was seen at least ten times. The rearrangement links TRBV7-2 to TRBJ2-1; 16 nucleotides line up with TRBD2. V shed 4 bases, J shed 10 bases, and the junction held 1 base outside the gene matches. CDR1 SGHTA and CDR2 FQGNSA come from the germline V gene. This CDR3 region has 14 residues. CDR3 DNA sequence: TGTGCCAGCAGCTCGGGACTAGCGGGAGGGGAGCAGTTCTTC. Protein product: CASSSGLAGGEQFF.

This clonotype has just a few counts. The chain employs TRBV7-9 and TRBJ2-1, with TRBD2 matching 8 bases. The CDR3 is 17 amino acids. Germline CDR1 SEHNR, CDR2 FQNEAQ (reference sequence). V was clipped by 1 base and J by 4 bases; unmatched bases: 9. The CDR3 DNA reads TGTGCCAGCAGCTTAGGACGGACTAGCCTGGGATACAATGAGCAGTTCTTC. Its protein product is CASSLGRTSLGYNEQFF.

Only one count was recorded for this clonotype. The rearrangement links TRBV15 to TRBJ2-1; D is unresolved. V shed 0 bases and J shed 9 bases, with 18 bases lying between them. This CDR3 spans 16 amino acids. Germline V gene sequence: CDR1 LNHNV, CDR2 YYDKDF (reference sequence). Here the CDR3 reads CATSRDLGSRSREQFF. CDR3 coding DNA: TGTGCCACCAGCAGAGATCTCGGATCTAGAAGCCGTGAGCAGTTCTTC.

This clonotype was picked up a small number of times. This sequence joins TRBV24-1 and TRBJ2-3; D not resolved. The V and J ends lost 4 bases and 6 bases respectively, with 16 bases between them. Germline assignment: CDR1 KGHDR and CDR2 SFDVKD. There are 15 residues in the CDR3. CDR3 protein: CATSEIGAPGDTQYF. CDR3 in DNA: TGTGCCACCAGTGAGATAGGTGCCCCTGGGGATACGCAGTATTTT.

The chain links TRBV7-8 to TRBJ1-1; D call uncertain. Germline CDR1 reads SGHVS; CDR2 reads FQNEAQ. The CDR3 contains 14 residues. The V end lost 0 bases, the J end lost 5 bases, and 10 bases lay between the germline ends. The CDR3 spells CASSLATYGTEAFF. The CDR3 DNA follows: TGTGCCAGCAGCTTAGCGACCTATGGAACTGAAGCTTTCTTT.